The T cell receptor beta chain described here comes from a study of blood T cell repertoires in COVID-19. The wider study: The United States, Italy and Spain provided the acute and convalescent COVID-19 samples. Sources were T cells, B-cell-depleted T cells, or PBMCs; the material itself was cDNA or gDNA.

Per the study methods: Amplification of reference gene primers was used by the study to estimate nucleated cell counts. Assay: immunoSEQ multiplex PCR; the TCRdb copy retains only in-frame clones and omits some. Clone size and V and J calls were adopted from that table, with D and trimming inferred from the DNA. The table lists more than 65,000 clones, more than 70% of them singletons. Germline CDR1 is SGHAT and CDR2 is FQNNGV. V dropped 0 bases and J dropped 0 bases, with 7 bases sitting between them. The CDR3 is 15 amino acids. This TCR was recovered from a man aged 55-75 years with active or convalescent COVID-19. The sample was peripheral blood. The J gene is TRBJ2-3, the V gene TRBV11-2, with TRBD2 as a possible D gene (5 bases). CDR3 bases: TGTGCCAGCAGCTTAGAGACTACAAGCACAGATACGCAGTATTTT. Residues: CASSLETTSTDTQYF. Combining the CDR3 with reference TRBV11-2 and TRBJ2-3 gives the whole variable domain EAGVAQSPRYKIIEKRQSVAFWCNPISGHATLYWYQQILGQGPKLLIQFQNNGVVDDSQLPKDRFSAERLKGVDSTLKIQPAKLEDSAVYLCASSLETTSTDTQYFGPGTRLTVL.